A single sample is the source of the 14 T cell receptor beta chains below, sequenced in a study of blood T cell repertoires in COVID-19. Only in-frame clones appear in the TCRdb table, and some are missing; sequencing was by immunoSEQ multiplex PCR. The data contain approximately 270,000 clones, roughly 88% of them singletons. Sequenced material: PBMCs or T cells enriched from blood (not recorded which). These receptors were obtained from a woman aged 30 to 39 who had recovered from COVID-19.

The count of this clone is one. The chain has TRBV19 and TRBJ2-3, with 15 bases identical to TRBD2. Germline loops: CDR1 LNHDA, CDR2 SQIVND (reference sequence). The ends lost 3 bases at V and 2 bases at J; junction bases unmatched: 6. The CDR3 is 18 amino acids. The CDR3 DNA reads TGTGCCAGTAGTATCTGGACTAGCGGGAGGGCCCTCACAGATACGCAGTATTTT. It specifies CASSIWTSGRALTDTQYF. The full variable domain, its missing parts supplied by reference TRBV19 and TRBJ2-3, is DGGITQSPKYLFRKEGQNVTLSCEQNLNHDAMYWYRQDPGQGLRLIYYSQIVNDFQKGDIAEGYSVSREKKESFPLTVTSAQKNPTAFYLCASSIWTSGRALTDTQYFGPGTRLTVL.

CDR3 DNA sequence: TGTGCCAGTAGTATAGCTTGGTTTAGCGGAAAGGGGCCAGGCTTGACAGATACGCAGTATTTT. Residues: CASSIAWFSGKGPGLTDTQYF. The rearrangement links TRBV19 to TRBJ2-3, with a possible D match to TRBD2 (6 bases). Germline assignment: CDR1 LNHDA and CDR2 SQIVND (reference sequence). The CDR3 runs to 21 residues. Trimming removed 1 base from V and 3 bases from J, with 29 bases in between.

The CDR3 reads CASSFNTQGKEYRDEKLFF. CDR3 in DNA: TGTGCCAGCAGCTTCAATACACAGGGAAAGGAGTATAGGGATGAAAAACTGTTTTTT. The chain carries TRBV5-7 and TRBJ1-4, with D tentatively TRBD1 (6 bases). TRBV5-7 is treated as an ORF (open reading frame) with a function not yet certain. This CDR3 has 19 amino acids. V shed 2 bases and J shed 6 bases, with 26 bases lying between them.

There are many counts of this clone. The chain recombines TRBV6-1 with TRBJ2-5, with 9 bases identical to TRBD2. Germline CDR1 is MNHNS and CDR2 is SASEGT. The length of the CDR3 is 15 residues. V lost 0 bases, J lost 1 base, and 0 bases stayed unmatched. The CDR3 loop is CASSEASGSQETQYF. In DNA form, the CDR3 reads TGTGCCAGCAGTGAAGCTAGCGGGAGCCAAGAGACCCAGTACTTC.

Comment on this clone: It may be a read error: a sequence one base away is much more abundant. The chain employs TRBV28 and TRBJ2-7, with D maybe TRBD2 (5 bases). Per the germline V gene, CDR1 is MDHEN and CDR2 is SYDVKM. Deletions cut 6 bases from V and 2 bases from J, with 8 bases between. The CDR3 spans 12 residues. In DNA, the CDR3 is TGTGCCAGCAGCCGGGGAACCTACGAGCAGTACTTC. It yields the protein CASSRGTYEQYF. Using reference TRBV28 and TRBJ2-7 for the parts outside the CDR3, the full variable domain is DVKVTQSSRYLVKRTGEKVFLECVQDMDHENMFWYRQDPGLGLRLIYFSYDVKMKEKGDIPEGYSVSREKKERFSLILESASTNQTSMYLCASSRGTYEQYFGPGTRLTVT.

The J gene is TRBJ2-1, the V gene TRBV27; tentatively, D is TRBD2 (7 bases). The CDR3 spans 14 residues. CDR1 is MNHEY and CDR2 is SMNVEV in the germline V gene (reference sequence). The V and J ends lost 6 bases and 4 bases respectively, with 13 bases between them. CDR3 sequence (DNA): TGTGCCAGCAGAGGCCGGGGGGCGTACAATGAGCAGTTCTTC. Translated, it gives CASRGRGAYNEQFF.

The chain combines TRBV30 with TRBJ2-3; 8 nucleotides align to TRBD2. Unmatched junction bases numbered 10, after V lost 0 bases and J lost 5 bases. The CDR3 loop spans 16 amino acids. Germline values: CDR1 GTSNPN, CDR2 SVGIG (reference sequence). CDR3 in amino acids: CAWSVKQAGVRDTQYF. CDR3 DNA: TGTGCCTGGAGTGTAAAGCAAGCGGGGGTCCGAGATACGCAGTATTTT.

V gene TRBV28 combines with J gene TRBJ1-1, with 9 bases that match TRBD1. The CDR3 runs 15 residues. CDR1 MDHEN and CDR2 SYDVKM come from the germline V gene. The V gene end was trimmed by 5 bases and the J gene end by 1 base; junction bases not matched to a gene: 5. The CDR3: CASSLHRGQNTEAFF. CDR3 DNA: TGTGCCAGCAGTCTCCACAGGGGGCAGAACACTGAAGCTTTCTTT.

The chain's CDR3 is CASSPTRQGGSTEAFF. In DNA, the CDR3 is TGTGCCAGCAGTCCCACGCGACAGGGGGGGAGCACTGAAGCTTTCTTT. The chain carries TRBV7-3 and TRBJ1-1, with 9 bases lining up with TRBD1. The CDR3 is made up of 16 amino acids. V lost 6 bases, J lost 4 bases, and 12 bases stayed unmatched. Germline CDR1 and CDR2: SGHTA and FQGTGA. Filled out from reference TRBV7-3 and TRBJ1-1, the complete variable domain reads GAGVSQTPSNKVTEKGKYVELRCDPISGHTALYWYRQSLGQGPEFLIYFQGTGAADDSGLPNDRFFAVRPEGSVSTLKIQRTERGDSAVYLCASSPTRQGGSTEAFFGQGTRLTVV.

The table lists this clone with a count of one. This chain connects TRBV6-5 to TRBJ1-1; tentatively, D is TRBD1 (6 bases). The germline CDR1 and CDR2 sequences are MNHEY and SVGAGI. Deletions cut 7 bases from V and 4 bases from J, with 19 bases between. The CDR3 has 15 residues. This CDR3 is CASTYGGLPATEAFF. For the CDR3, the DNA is TGTGCCAGCACCTATGGGGGCTTGCCGGCCACTGAAGCTTTCTTT.

The CDR3 sequence is CASSIGLDGDTQYF. The CDR3 bases are TGTGCCAGTAGTATAGGACTAGATGGAGATACGCAGTATTTT. The rearrangement joins TRBV19 to TRBJ2-3; possible D gene TRBD2, 6 bases. V was trimmed by 1 base and J by 5 bases, leaving 10 bases between them. The length of the CDR3 is 14 residues. In germline, CDR1 is LNHDA, CDR2 SQIVND (reference sequence).

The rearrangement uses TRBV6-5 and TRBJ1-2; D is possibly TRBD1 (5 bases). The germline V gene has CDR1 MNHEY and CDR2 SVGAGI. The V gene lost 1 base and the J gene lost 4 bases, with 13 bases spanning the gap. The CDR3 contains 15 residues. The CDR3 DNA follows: TGTGCCAGCAGTTACTTCAGGGTTCCTGTCTATGGCTACACCTTC. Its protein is CASSYFRVPVYGYTF.

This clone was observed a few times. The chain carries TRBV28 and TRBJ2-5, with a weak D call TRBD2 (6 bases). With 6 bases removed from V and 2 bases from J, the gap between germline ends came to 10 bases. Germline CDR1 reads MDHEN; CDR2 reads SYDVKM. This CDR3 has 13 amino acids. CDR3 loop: CASRLGGQETQYF. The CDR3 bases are TGTGCCAGCAGACTGGGGGGTCAAGAGACCCAGTACTTC.

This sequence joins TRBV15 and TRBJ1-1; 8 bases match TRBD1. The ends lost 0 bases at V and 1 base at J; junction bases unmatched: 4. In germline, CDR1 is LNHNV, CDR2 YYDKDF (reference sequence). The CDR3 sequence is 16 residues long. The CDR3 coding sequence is TGTGCCACCAGCAGAGATCCCGACAGGGGGAACACTGAAGCTTTCTTT. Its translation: CATSRDPDRGNTEAFF.